This T cell receptor (beta chain) was sequenced during a study of shared clonotypes between healthy human individuals. Study-wide results and limits: Between a handful of donors, naive CD4 clonotypes were shared at a level of about 5%.

Method: immunoSEQ multiplex PCR; TCRdb's copy keeps in-frame clones and lacks some. This table has 2 million to 2.5 million clones, approximately 96% appearing once. A remark on this clone: The antigen remains undetermined. One end of the junction fails to match germline, which may point to a read error.

Sequenced: naive CD4+ T cells sorted from blood. The subset here: CD45RA+ positively selected. This receptor was obtained from a man between 18 and 29 years old in good health.

CDR3: CASSETSGRSAGELLF. As DNA, the CDR3 is TGCGCCAGCAGCGAGACTAGCGGGAGATCGGCCGGGGAGCTGCTTTTT. The chain employs TRBV5-1 and TRBJ2-2; 12 bases are shared with TRBD2. Germline V gene data show CDR1 as SGHRS and CDR2 as YFSETQ. CDR3 size: 16 residues.